This entry lists 10 T cell receptor beta chains sequenced from one sample in a study of T cell repertoires in aging, cancer and after chemotherapy. Multiplex touch-down PCR with TRB-A/B primers amplified rearranged V-D-J TRB sequences. TCRdb fed the multiplex PCR reads into MiXCR, producing one record per CDR3 protein. This table holds about 13,000 distinct CDR3 sequences, 25% to 35% found once. Amplification of TCR beta used genomic DNA extracted from peripheral blood. Sequences were obtained from blood. All receptors come from a human donor with a blood cancer.

This clonotype was picked up a small number of times. Compared with germline, one end of the junction differs, possibly owing to a read error. The chain employs TRBV6-2 or TRBV6-3 and TRBJ1-2; D perhaps matches TRBD1 (5 bases). Looked up from germline, CDR1 is MNHEY and CDR2 is SVGEGT. The CDR3 consists of 21 residues. CDR3 loop: CASSDSTLLGQGRQKFNGYTF. The CDR3 coding sequence is TGTGCCAGCAGTGACTCTACCCTCCTAGGACAAGGACGTCAAAAATTCAATGGCTACACCTTC.

With regard to this clonotype: A single base separates this from a much larger clone, so it may be a read error. The V and J genes are TRBV4-3 and TRBJ1-4, with TRBD1 matching over 8 bases. This CDR3 is built from 16 residues. Trimming cost V 0 bases and J 8 bases; bases outside gene matches: 8. The germline CDR1 and CDR2 sequences are LGHNA and YSLEER. CDR3 sequence: CASSQDVDRVGEKLFF. CDR3 DNA: TGCGCCAGCAGCCAAGACGTGGACAGGGTAGGGGAAAAACTGTTTTTT.

V usage is TRBV15 and J usage is TRBJ1-1; perhaps TRBD1 as D (6 bases). The germline V gene has CDR1 LNHNV and CDR2 YYDKDF (reference sequence). The V end lost 9 bases, the J end lost 0 bases, and 14 bases lay between the germline ends. The CDR3 covers 14 residues. CDR3 bases: TGTGCCACTAAGCCCGACAGGATGAACACTGAAGCTTTCTTT. The encoded protein is CATKPDRMNTEAFF.

In its sample, this clonotype was seen once. The chain carries TRBV29-1 and TRBJ2-1; TRBD2 matches at 8 bases. V lost 7 bases to trimming and J lost 2 bases; unmatched junction nucleotides: 13. The CDR3 contains 16 residues. Per the germline V gene, CDR1 is SQVTM and CDR2 is ANQGSEA. For the CDR3, the DNA is TGCAGCGCCTTTGGGCCTACGGGGGGGCCCTACAATGAGCAGTTCTTC. This encodes CSAFGPTGGPYNEQFF.

V is TRBV4-3 and J is TRBJ1-2; 7 nucleotides line up with TRBD1. The germline gives CDR1 LGHNA, CDR2 YSLEER. The CDR3 has 15 residues. Unmatched junction bases numbered 5, after V lost 0 bases and J lost 4 bases. CDR3 in DNA: TGCGCCAGCAGCCAAGACAGGGGGGGACCCTATGGCTACACCTTC. This codes for CASSQDRGGPYGYTF.

This chain joins TRBV15 and TRBJ2-1; 13 nucleotides align to TRBD2. This CDR3 contains 15 residues. V was clipped by 3 bases and J by 5 bases; unmatched bases: 1. Germline loops: CDR1 LNHNV, CDR2 YYDKDF (reference sequence). The CDR3 reads CATSRGLAGNNEQFF. In DNA form, the CDR3 reads TGTGCCACCAGCAGGGGACTAGCGGGAAACAATGAGCAGTTCTTC.

This clonotype was counted only a few times. The V call is TRBV12-3 or TRBV12-4, the J call TRBJ1-5; D gene ambiguous. The ends were cut back, 7 bases at V and 3 bases at J, with 16 bases in the middle. The CDR3 has 15 residues. The CDR3 loop is CASTFADPANQPQHF. DNA of the CDR3: TGTGCCAGCACCTTCGCGGACCCCGCCAATCAGCCCCAGCATTTT.

The rearrangement joins TRBV5-1 to TRBJ2-3; tentatively, D is TRBD2 (6 bases). This CDR3 has 15 amino acids. V shed 3 bases and J shed 3 bases, with 14 bases lying between them. Germline V CDR1 and CDR2: SGHRS, YFSETQ. This CDR3 reads CASSSGGWGTDTQYF. CDR3 bases: TGCGCCAGCAGCTCCGGAGGGTGGGGGACAGATACGCAGTATTTT.

By sample fraction, this clonotype is medium-sized (0.01 to 0.1%). The rearrangement uses TRBV18 and TRBJ2-1; 9 nucleotides match TRBD1. The germline CDR1 and CDR2 sequences are KGHSH and LQKENI. CDR3 length: 15 residues. After removal of 6 bases from V and 0 bases from J, the junction contained 3 bases not matched to a gene. The CDR3 bases are TGTGCCAGCTCGACAGGGGGTGGCTCCTACAATGAGCAGTTCTTC. The encoded protein is CASSTGGGSYNEQFF.

The chain is built from TRBV19 and TRBJ1-1, with 10 bases matching TRBD1. Germline values: CDR1 LNHDA, CDR2 SQIVND (reference sequence). CDR3 size: 14 residues. V lost 5 bases, J lost 4 bases, and 4 bases stayed unmatched. Here the CDR3 DNA reads TGTGCCAGTAGTCCACGGACAGGGGGCACTGAAGCTTTCTTT. Translation gives CASSPRTGGTEAFF.